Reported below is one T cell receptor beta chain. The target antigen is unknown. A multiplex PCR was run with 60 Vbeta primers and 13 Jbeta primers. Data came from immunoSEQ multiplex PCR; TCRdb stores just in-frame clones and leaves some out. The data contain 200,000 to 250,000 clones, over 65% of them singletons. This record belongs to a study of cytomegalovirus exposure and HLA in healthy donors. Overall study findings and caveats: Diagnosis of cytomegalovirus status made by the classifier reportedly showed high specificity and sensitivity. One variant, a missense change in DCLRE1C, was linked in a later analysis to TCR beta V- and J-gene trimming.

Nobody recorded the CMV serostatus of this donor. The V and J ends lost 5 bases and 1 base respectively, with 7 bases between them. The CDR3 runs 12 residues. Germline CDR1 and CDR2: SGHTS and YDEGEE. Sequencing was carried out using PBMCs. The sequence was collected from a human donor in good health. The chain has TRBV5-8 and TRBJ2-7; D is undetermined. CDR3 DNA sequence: TGTGCCAGCAGTTTCCAGTCCTACGAGCAGTACTTC. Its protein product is CASSFQSYEQYF.